This T cell receptor beta chain came from a study of immune heterogeneity within non-small cell lung tumors (dated by TCRdb to 2017 to 2018). Background for the entire study: Histology comprised several squamous cell carcinomas, about nine non-squamous carcinomas and 1 tumor not otherwise specified. TCR repertoires were analyzed from approximately 60 tumor loci of roughly 16 patients, whereas transcriptome data were available for only 40 or so loci from about a dozen patients. Binding of neoantigens to the HLA alleles of each patient was predicted with netMHCpan-3.0 for mutant peptides of 8 to 11 amino acids. To look at intratumoral immune heterogeneity, the study ran whole-exome sequencing, RNA-seq and TCR beta repertoire sequencing on several spatially distinct regions taken from every NSCLC tumor. Beyond this particular receptor, the publication reports: Local tumor mutational burden and local T-cell repertoire clonality had a statistically significant but moderate positive correlation (R around 0.36). Individual patients mostly had different high-frequency TCR beta clonotypes. Within a patient, the same dominant CDR3B clonotypes appeared at multiple loci, but different tumor locations also contained unique high-frequency clones.

Genomic DNA extracted from bulk tumor tissue served as TCR template, with around 0.55 ug gDNA amplified per sample. During surgery, multiple biopsies were taken from each primary tumor and placed as far apart as possible within the tumor mass. The study cohort was described as untreated, and patients were newly diagnosed NSCLC cases undergoing curative surgery. The donors were roughly 15 patients with newly diagnosed non-small cell lung cancer who were having surgery with curative intent. Resected tumor masses were reviewed by two independent pathologists. Sequencing was performed only on DNA and RNA samples of high quality. The germline V gene (reference sequence) supplies CDR1 MNHEY and CDR2 SMNVEV. V is cut by 5 bases and J by 6 bases, and the space between the germline ends is 13 bases. Taken from cysteine to phenylalanine, the CDR3 has 13 residues. Of all the DNA, just the CDR3 is kept, 39 bases in frame from base 1.

This clonotype is labeled medium-sized (0.01 to 0.1%). Its antigen is currently not known. Per-base qualities were not stored, and no clone one base away is much larger. The TCR beta CDR3 region was amplified with a multiplex PCR system, in which a first round of 9 to 10 cycles was run using 32 V-gene forward and 13 J-gene reverse primers. First-round PCR used a QIAGEN Multiplex PCR Kit, and primer sequences were filed in Chinese patent CN105087789A. In a second PCR round, Illumina universal primers were added with the Phusion High-Fidelity PCR Kit. The TCR libraries underwent paired-end sequencing with a read length of 151 bp on the Illumina HiSeq X Ten platform. In the original analysis: Reads without multiplex PCR primers were removed using Cutadapt, read pairs were merged using PEAR, and CDR3 regions were called using MiXCR with default settings. Shannon entropy measured repertoire diversity, and clonality was calculated as one minus the Shannon entropy divided by the ln of the count of productive unique sequences. Clonotypes present at frequencies of at least 0.5% were defined as dominant or high-frequency T-cell clones. TCRdb trimmed the raw reads at Q25, called clones with MiXCR and kept productive beta chains. Rows are unified per CDR3 protein, each entry keeping the most common DNA and genes. TCRdb, not the original authors, processed these V and J calls. The table for this sample lists more than 2,500 distinct CDR3 sequences; 15% to 20% of them were counted only once. In total, the top ten clones hold approximately 12% of the sample.

The chain was built from TRBV27 and TRBJ1-2; the best D guess is TRBD1, with 5 bases matching. The sample was lung tumor tissue. The receptor was derived from a woman in her forties or fifties with non-small cell lung cancer. For the CDR3, the sequence is CASSTRVGDGYTF. Read as DNA, the sequence is TGTGCCAGCAGTACACGGGTAGGGGATGGCTACACCTTC.